Given below is one T cell receptor (beta chain) in context. The antigen is not known. The CDR3 is made up of 13 amino acids. The V and J ends lost 9 bases and 4 bases respectively, with 16 bases between them. Germline-derived CDR1 and CDR2 are MDHEN and SYDVKM. These data belong to a study of regulatory and conventional T cells in RAG deficiency. Overall study findings and caveats: In Omenn syndrome, sorted "Tregs" may be peripherally activated cells. Shorter CDR3s in all patient subsets; >80% Treg-Tconv overlap in Omenn. Other subsets showed 9.5 to 10-fold reductions, but Treg unique TCR beta sequences fell 80 to 100-fold in these patients.

Assay: immunoSEQ multiplex PCR; the TCRdb copy retains only in-frame clones and omits some. Among around 37,000 clones listed, over 75% were seen once. These data were also filed under a second study, of regulatory T cells. That work states: Amplification used 52 TRBV primers and 13 TRBJ primers. In patients, unique TRB V-J pairs were restricted and V/J usage skewed, especially in Tregs.

What was sequenced was CD8+ T cells sorted from blood. This chain links TRBV28 with TRBJ2-7, with D tentatively TRBD2 (6 bases). This TCR was recovered from a human donor in good health. Here the CDR3 DNA reads TGTGCCAGTCGCCGCGGGGCGAGGTACGAGCAGTACTTC. This gives the protein CASRRGARYEQYF.